A selection of T cell receptor beta chains follows, all from one sample in a study of T cell responses to AZD1222 COVID-19 vaccine. The method was immunoSEQ multiplex PCR; TCRdb's version includes in-frame clones alone and lacks a portion of them. Counted here are around 120,000 clones, 87% occurring once; the ten biggest clones make up around 2.3%. Sequences were derived from peripheral blood, sampled 28 days after the second AZD1222 dose. The receptors were gathered from an adult who received the AZD1222 COVID-19 vaccine. Each CDR3 is given with its conserved first and last residue. The D gene is left open where the match is weak. Rows may omit the clone size; those that give it use once, few, many or a size class.

>few|TRBV6-4|.|13|TRBJ2-2
TGTGCCAGCAGCGAACAGGGCACCGGGGAGCTGTTTTTT
CASSEQGTGELFF
>few|TRBV6-5|.|14|TRBJ2-7
TGTGCCAGCAGTTACCGCGGGACCTCCTACGAGCAGTACTTC
CASSYRGTSYEQYF
>.|TRBV5-1|.|13|TRBJ2-1
TGCGCCAGCAGCTTTGCGAGGGCCGGCGAGCAGTTCTTC
CASSFARAGEQFF
>.|TRBV9|TRBD2|15|TRBJ2-1
TGTGCCAGCAGCGTCATAGCGGGCACTTACAATGAGCAGTTCTTC
CASSVIAGTYNEQFF
>.|TRBV19|.|16|TRBJ2-1
TGTGCCAGTAGTATAGGTCCCAGGAGCTCCTACAATGAGCAGTTCTTC
CASSIGPRSSYNEQFF
>many|TRBV7-9|TRBD1|15|TRBJ1-1
TGTGCCAGCAGCTTAAAGGGACAGATGAACACTGAAGCTTTCTTT
CASSLKGQMNTEAFF
>.|TRBV9|.|13|TRBJ2-1
TGTGCCAGCGGAACAGGGACATACAATGAGCAGTTCTTC
CASGTGTYNEQFF
>.|TRBV18|.|14|TRBJ1-1
TGTGCCAGCTCAAGGGGCCAGGTGAACACTGAAGCTTTCTTT
CASSRGQVNTEAFF
>.|TRBV28|.|16|TRBJ1-3
TGTGCCAGCAGTTTCCAAGGACGGGGGAGTGGAAACACCATATATTTT
CASSFQGRGSGNTIYF
>medium-sized|TRBV11-2|.|16|TRBJ2-3
TGTGCCAGCAGCTTAGGCATCCAGGGACGCACAGATACGCAGTATTTT
CASSLGIQGRTDTQYF
>.|TRBV24-1|.|13|TRBJ2-2
TGTGCCACCAGTGAGATAGGGCCCGGGGAGCTGTTTTTT
CATSEIGPGELFF
>.|TRBV5-1|TRBD1|13|TRBJ2-5
TGCGCCAGCAGCTCACAGGGGGAAGAGACCCAGTACTTC
CASSSQGEETQYF
>.|TRBV9|.|16|TRBJ2-2
TGTGCCAGCAGCGTAGTAAGGACCGAGGGCTCCGGGGAGCTGTTTTTT
CASSVVRTEGSGELFF
>.|TRBV19|TRBD1|15|TRBJ1-3
TGTGCCAGTAGGCCCCAGGGGGCCCGTGGAAACACCATATATTTT
CASRPQGARGNTIYF
>.|TRBV5-6|.|16|TRBJ1-6
TGTGCCAGCAGCTTGGTTATTCACGGGTTCGGATCACCCCTCCACTTT
CASSLVIHGFGSPLHF
>.|TRBV12-3/TRBV12-4|.|13|TRBJ2-3
TGTGCCAGCAGTTTACGGGAAACAGATACGCAGTATTTT
CASSLRETDTQYF
>.|TRBV18|.|14|TRBJ2-3
TGTGCCAGCTCACCAGTAACCGGCACAGATACGCAGTATTTT
CASSPVTGTDTQYF
>.|TRBV30|.|12|TRBJ2-7
TGTGCCTGGAGTGGGCTCTTTTACGAGCAGTACTTC
CAWSGLFYEQYF
>.|TRBV7-9|.|14|TRBJ2-5
TGTGCCAGCAGCTTAGGGGAGGAGGACGAGACCCAGTACTTC
CASSLGEEDETQYF
>.|TRBV18|TRBD2|17|TRBJ2-3
TGTGCCAGCTCACCGAGCGGGAGTCCCCTAAGCACAGATACGCAGTATTTT
CASSPSGSPLSTDTQYF
>.|TRBV5-6|.|14|TRBJ1-3
TGTGCCAGCAGCTTAACCACAGCAGGAAACACCATATATTTT
CASSLTTAGNTIYF
>once|TRBV6-5|TRBD1|15|TRBJ1-6
TGTGCCAGCAGTAGAGGGACAGGGGGCTTTTCACCCCTCCACTTT
CASSRGTGGFSPLHF
>.|TRBV18|.|15|TRBJ2-7
TGTGCCAGCTCACCAGGTCAACTGGCGGTAGGCGAGCAGTACTTC
CASSPGQLAVGEQYF
>.|TRBV9|TRBD1|14|TRBJ1-2
TGTGCCAGCAGCGTAGATCGGACAGGGGGCGGCTACACCTTC
CASSVDRTGGGYTF
>.|TRBV18|.|13|TRBJ1-2
TGTGCCAGCTCACCACAGGGAAGAGAGGGCTACACCTTC
CASSPQGREGYTF
>once|TRBV13|TRBD2|15|TRBJ2-5
TGTGCCAGCAGCTGCGGGGCGGGGGGCCAAGAGACCCAGTACTTC
CASSCGAGGQETQYF
>.|TRBV27|.|15|TRBJ1-1
TGTGCCAGCAGTTTCAGACAGACCCTGAACACTGAAGCTTTCTTT
CASSFRQTLNTEAFF
>.|TRBV10-1|.|11|TRBJ2-7
TGCGCCAGCAGTGATTCTTACGAGCAGTACTTC
CASSDSYEQYF
>.|TRBV28|TRBD2|15|TRBJ2-1
TGTGCCAGCAGTTCCGCCCGGACTAGCGGGAATTCTCAGTTCTTC
CASSSARTSGNSQFF
>.|TRBV11-2|TRBD1|15|TRBJ2-7
TGTGCCAGCAGCTTCCACAGGGGCAGGGGGAACGAGCAGTACTTC
CASSFHRGRGNEQYF
>.|TRBV10-3|.|11|TRBJ2-7
TGTGCCATCAGTGTGAAGGGGGAGCAGTACTTC
CAISVKGEQYF
>.|TRBV14|.|11|TRBJ2-3
TGTGCCAGCAGCCAAGTTGATACGCAGTATTTT
CASSQVDTQYF
>.|TRBV18|.|14|TRBJ2-1
TGTGCCAGCTCACCAAAAAGTCAACACCGAGAGCAGTTCTTC
CASSPKSQHREQFF
>.|TRBV7-2|.|15|TRBJ1-5
TGTGCCAGCAGCTTAGGTCGGAATAGCAATCAGCCCCAGCATTTT
CASSLGRNSNQPQHF
>.|TRBV28|.|14|TRBJ1-1
TGTGCCAGCAGTTTAGGACTTCCTTTTGAGGGAGCTTTCTTT
CASSLGLPFEGAFF
>.|TRBV7-2|TRBD1|16|TRBJ1-6
TGTGCCAGCAGCTTAGTACGGACAGGGAGGTATTCACCCCTCCACTTT
CASSLVRTGRYSPLHF
>.|TRBV19|TRBD2|18|TRBJ2-2
TGTGCCAGTAGTCAGCCCGGGACTAGCGGGAGTTGGACCGGGGAGCTGTTTTTT
CASSQPGTSGSWTGELFF
>.|TRBV28|TRBD1|15|TRBJ1-5
TGTGCCAGCAGTCTACGCACAGCACAGGGGCAGCCCCAGCATTTT
CASSLRTAQGQPQHF
>.|TRBV30|.|13|TRBJ2-1
TGTGCCTGGAGTGTACGGTGGACCCCTCGAGAGATCTTC
CAWSVRWTPREIF
>.|TRBV27|TRBD1|15|TRBJ2-1
TGTGCCAGCAGTGCAAACAGGGGTTCCTACAATGAGCAGTTCTTC
CASSANRGSYNEQFF
>.|TRBV28|.|12|TRBJ2-5
TGTGCCAGCAGTTTGGAACAAGAGACCCAGTACTTC
CASSLEQETQYF
>.|TRBV6-5|TRBD1|14|TRBJ1-5
TGTGCCAGCAGTAGGACAGGGGTAAATCAGCCCCAGCATTTT
CASSRTGVNQPQHF
>.|TRBV7-3|.|13|TRBJ1-1
TGTGCCAGCAGAAGGGCAATCGGCACTGAAGCTTTCTTT
CASRRAIGTEAFF
>.|TRBV5-1|TRBD1|15|TRBJ1-1
TGCGCCAGCAGCTTGGCAAACAGACAGGGCACTGAAGCTTTCTTT
CASSLANRQGTEAFF
>.|TRBV5-4|TRBD1|14|TRBJ1-4
TGTGCCAGCAGCAAGGGACAGCATAATGAAAAACTGTTTTTT
CASSKGQHNEKLFF
>.|TRBV2|.|15|TRBJ2-3
TGTGCCAGCAGTGAAGCGCGGGACATCACAGATACGCAGTATTTT
CASSEARDITDTQYF